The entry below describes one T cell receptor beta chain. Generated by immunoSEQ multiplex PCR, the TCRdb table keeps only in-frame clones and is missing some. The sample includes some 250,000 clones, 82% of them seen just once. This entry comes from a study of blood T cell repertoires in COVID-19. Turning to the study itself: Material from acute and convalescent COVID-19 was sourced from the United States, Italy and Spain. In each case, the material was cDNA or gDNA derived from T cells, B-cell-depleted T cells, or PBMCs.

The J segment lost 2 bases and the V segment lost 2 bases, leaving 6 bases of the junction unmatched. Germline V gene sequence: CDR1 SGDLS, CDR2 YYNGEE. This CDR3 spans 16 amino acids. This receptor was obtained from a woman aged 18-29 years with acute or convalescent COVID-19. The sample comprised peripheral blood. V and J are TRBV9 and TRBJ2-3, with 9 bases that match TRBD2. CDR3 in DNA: TGTGCCAGCAGCGTCAGCGGGAGGTATGTCACAGATACGCAGTATTTT. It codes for CASSVSGRYVTDTQYF.